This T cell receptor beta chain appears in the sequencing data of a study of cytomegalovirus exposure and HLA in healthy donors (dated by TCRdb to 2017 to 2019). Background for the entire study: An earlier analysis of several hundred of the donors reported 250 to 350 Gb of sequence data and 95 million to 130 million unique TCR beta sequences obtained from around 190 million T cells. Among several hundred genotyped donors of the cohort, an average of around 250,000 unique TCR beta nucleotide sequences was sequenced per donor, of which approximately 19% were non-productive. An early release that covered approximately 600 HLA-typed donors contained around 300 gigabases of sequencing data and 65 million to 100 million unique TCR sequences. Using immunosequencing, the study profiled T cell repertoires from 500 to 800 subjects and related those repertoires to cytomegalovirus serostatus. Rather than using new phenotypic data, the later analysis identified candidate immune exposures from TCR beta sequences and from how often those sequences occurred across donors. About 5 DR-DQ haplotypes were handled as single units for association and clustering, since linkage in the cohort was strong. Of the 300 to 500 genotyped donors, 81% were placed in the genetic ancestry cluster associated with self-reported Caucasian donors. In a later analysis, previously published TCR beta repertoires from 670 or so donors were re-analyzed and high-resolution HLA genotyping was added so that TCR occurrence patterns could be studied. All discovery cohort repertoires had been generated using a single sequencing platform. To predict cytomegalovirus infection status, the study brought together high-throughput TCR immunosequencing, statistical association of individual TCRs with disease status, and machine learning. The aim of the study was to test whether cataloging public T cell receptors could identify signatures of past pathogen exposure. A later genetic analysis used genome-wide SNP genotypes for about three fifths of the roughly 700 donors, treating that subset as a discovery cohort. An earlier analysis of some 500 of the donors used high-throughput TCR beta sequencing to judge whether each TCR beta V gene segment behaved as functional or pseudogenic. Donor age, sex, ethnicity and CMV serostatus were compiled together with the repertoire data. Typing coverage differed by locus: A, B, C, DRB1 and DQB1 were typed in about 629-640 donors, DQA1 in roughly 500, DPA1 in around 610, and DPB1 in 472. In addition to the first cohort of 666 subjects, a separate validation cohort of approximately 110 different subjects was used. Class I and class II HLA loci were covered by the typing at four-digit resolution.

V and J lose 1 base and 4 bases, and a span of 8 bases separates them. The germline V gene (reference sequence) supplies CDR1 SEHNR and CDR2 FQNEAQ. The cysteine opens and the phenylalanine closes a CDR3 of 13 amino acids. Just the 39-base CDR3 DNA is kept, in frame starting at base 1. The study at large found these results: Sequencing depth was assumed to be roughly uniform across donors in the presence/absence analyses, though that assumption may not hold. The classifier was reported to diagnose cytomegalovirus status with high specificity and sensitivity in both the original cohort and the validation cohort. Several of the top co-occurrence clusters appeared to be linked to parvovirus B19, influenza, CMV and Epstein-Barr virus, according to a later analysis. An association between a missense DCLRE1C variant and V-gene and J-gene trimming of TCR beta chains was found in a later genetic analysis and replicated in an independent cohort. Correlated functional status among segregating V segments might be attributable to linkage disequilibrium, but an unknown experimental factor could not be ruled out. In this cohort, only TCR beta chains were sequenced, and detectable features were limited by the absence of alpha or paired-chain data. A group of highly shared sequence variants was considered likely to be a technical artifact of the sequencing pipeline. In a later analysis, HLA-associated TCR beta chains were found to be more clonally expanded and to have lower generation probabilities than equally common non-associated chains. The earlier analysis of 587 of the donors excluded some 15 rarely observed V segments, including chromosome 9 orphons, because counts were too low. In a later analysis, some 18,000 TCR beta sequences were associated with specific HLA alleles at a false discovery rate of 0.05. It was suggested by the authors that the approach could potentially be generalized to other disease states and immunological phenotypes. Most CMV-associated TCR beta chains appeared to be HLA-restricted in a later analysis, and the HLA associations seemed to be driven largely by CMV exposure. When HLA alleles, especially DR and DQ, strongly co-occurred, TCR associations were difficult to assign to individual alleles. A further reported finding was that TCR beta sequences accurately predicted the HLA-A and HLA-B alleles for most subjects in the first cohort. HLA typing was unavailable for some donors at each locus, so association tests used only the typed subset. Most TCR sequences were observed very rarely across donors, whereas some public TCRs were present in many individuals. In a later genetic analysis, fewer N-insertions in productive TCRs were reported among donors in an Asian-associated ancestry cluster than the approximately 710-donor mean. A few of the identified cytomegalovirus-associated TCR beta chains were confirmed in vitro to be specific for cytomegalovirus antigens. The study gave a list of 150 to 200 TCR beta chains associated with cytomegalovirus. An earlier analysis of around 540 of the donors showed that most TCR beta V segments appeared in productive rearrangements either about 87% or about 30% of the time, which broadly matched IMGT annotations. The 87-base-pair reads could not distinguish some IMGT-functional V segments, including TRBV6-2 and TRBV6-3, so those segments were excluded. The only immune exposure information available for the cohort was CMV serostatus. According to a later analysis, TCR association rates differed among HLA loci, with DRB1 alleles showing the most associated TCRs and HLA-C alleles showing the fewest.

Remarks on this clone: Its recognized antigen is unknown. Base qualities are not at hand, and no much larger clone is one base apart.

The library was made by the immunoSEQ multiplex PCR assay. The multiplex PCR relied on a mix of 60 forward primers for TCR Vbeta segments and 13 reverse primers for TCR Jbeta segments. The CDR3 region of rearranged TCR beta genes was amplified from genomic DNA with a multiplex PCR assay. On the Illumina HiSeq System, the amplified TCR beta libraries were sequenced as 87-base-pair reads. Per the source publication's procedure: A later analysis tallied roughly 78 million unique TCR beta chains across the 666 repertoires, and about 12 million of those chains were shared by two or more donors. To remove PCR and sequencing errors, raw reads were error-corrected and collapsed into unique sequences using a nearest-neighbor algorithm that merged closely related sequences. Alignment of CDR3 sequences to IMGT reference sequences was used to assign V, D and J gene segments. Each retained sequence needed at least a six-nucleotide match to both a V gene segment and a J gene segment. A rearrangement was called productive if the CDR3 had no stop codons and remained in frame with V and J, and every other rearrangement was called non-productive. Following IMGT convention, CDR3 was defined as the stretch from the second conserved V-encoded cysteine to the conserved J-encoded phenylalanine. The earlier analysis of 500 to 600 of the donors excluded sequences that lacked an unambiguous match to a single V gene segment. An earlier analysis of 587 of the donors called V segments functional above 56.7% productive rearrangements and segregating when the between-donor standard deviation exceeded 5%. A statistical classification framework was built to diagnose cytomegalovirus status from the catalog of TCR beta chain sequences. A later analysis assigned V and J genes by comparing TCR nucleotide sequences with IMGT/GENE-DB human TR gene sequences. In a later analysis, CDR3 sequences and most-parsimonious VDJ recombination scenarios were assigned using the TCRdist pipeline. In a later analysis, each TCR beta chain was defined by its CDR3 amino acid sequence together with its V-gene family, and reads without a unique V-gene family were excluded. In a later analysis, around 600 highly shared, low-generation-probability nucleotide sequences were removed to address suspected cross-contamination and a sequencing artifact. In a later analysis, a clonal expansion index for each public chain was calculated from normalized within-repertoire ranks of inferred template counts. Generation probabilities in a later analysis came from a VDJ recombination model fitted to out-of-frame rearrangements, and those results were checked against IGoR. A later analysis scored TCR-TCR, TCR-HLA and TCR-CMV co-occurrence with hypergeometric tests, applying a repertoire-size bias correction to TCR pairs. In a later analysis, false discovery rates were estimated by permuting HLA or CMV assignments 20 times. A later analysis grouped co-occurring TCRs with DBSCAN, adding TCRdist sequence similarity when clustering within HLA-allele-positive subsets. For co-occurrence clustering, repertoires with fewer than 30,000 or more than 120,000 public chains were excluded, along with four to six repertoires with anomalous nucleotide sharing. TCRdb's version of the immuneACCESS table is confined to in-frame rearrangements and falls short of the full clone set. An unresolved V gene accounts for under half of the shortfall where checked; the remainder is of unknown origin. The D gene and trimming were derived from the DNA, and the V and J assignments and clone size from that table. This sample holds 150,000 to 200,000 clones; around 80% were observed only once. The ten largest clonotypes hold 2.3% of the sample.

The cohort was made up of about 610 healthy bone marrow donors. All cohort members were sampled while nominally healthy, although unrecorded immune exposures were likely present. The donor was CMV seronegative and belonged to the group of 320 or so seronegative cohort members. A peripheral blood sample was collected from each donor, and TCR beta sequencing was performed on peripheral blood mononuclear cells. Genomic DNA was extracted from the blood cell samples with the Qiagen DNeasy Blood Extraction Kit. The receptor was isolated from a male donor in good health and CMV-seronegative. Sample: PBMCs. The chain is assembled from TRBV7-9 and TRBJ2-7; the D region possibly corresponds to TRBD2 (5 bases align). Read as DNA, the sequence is TGTGCCAGCAGCTTAGACGGAGGATACGAGCAGTACTTC. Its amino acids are CASSLDGGYEQYF.